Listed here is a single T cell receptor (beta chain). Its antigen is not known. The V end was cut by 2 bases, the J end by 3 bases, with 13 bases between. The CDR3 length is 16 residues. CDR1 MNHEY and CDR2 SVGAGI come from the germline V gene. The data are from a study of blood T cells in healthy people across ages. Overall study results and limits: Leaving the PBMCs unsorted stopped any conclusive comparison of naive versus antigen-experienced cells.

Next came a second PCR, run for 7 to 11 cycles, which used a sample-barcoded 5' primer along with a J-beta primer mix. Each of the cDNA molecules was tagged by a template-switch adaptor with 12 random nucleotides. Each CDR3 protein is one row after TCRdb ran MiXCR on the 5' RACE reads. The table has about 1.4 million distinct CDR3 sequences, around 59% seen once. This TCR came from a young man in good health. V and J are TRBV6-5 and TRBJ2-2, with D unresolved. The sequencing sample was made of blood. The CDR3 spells CASSYRPRADTGELFF. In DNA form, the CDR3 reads TGTGCCAGCAGTTACCGCCCCCGGGCGGACACCGGGGAGCTGTTTTTT.